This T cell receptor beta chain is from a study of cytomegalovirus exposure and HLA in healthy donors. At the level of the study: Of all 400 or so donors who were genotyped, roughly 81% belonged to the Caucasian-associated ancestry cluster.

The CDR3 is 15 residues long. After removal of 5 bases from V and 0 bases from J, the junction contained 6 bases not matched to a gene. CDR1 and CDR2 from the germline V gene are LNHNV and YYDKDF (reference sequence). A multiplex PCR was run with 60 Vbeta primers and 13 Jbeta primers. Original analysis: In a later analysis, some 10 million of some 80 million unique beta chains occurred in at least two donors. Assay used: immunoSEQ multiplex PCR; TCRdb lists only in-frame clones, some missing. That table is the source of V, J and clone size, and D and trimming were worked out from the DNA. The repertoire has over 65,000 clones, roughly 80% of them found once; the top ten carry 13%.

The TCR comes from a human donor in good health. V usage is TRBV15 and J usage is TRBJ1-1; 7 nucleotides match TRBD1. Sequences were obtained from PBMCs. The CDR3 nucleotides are TGTGCCACCAGCCCCCGGGGGACAGTGAACACTGAAGCTTTCTTT. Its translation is CATSPRGTVNTEAFF.